Following are 7 T cell receptor beta chains from one sample sequenced in a study of blood T cells in healthy people across ages. The use of a sample-barcoded 5' primer and a J-beta primer mix characterized a second PCR of roughly 7 to 11 cycles. TCRdb itself ran the 5' RACE reads through MiXCR, one entry per CDR3 protein. The data contain roughly 860,000 distinct CDR3 sequences, around 62% of them singletons. The sample was blood. The receptors originated from a man aged 25 to 40 in good health.

This chain links TRBV28 with TRBJ2-1; D is ambiguous. The CDR3 is 11 residues long. CDR1 and CDR2 from the germline V gene are MDHEN and SYDVKM. The V end lost 3 bases, the J end lost 13 bases, and 10 bases lay between the germline ends. The CDR3: CASSFIGFQFF. The CDR3 coding sequence is TGTGCCAGCAGTTTCATAGGATTCCAGTTCTTC.

This rearrangement joins TRBV27 to TRBJ2-5; TRBD2 matches 7 bases. V trimming: 7 bases; J trimming: 3 bases; junction bases outside the gene matches: 5. This CDR3 comprises 13 residues. CDR1 MNHEY and CDR2 SMNVEV come from the germline V gene (reference sequence). This CDR3 is CASTSGTKETQYF. DNA of the CDR3: TGTGCCAGCACCAGCGGGACGAAAGAGACCCAGTACTTC.

This chain connects TRBV6-1 to TRBJ2-1, with D perhaps TRBD1 (6 bases). The CDR3 is 15 amino acids. Trimming removed 5 bases from V and 0 bases from J, with 11 bases in between. CDR1 and CDR2 (germline): MNHNS, SASEGT. Here the CDR3 reads CASSQGTRSYNEQFF. CDR3 DNA: TGTGCCAGCAGTCAGGGGACACGCTCCTACAATGAGCAGTTCTTC.

This clonotype occurred many times. The V call is TRBV7-2, the J call TRBJ2-1; 11 positions agree with TRBD2. Trimming at V came to 5 bases and at J to 4 bases, leaving 4 bases not matched to a gene. Germline CDR1 is SGHTA and CDR2 is FQGNSA. The CDR3 length is 15 residues. CDR3 loop: CASSPTSGGYNEQFF. The CDR3 DNA is TGTGCCAGCAGCCCTACTAGCGGGGGATACAATGAGCAGTTCTTC.

J is TRBJ2-5 and V is TRBV20-1; a possible D gene is TRBD1 (5 bases). The length of the CDR3 is 14 residues. V gave up 5 bases and J gave up 0 bases, with 13 bases separating them. Germline-derived CDR1 and CDR2 are DFQATT and SNEGSKA (reference sequence). CDR3 bases: TGCAGTGCTTTCAGGACACGGTACCAAGAGACCCAGTACTTC. Amino acid sequence: CSAFRTRYQETQYF.

This clonotype has only a few counts. The CDR3 sequence: CATSREGVWETQYF. The DNA of the CDR3 is TGTGCCACCAGCAGAGAGGGCGTGTGGGAGACCCAGTACTTC. The rearrangement uses TRBV15 and TRBJ2-5; D gene uncertain. Germline CDR1 reads LNHNV; CDR2 reads YYDKDF (reference sequence). The CDR3 has 14 residues. The V end lost 0 bases, the J end lost 5 bases, and 10 bases lay between the germline ends.

J is TRBJ1-5 and V is TRBV5-1; TRBD1 aligns across 11 bases. The V and J ends lost 5 bases and 2 bases, in that order; junction bases with no gene match: 9. The CDR3 contains 17 residues. CDR1 is SGHRS, CDR2 YFSETQ, per germline. CDR3 region: CASSPGTGGHGNQPQHF. CDR3 in DNA: TGCGCCAGCAGTCCCGGGACAGGGGGTCACGGCAATCAGCCCCAGCATTTT.